This TCR beta chain came from a study of tissue T cells after allogeneic stem cell transplantation. As to time point: mouse harvest day 14 after allogeneic transplant. Tail vein injection delivered 10^7 T-cell-depleted bone marrow cells and 10^6 splenic CD5+ T cells. This mouse GVHD model was MHC-mismatched B6 to BALB/c, profiled day 7 or 14. Trimming stripped 0 bases from V and 7 bases from J, with 19 bases between. Germline-derived CDR1 and CDR2 are KGHTA and FRNEEI. There are 16 residues in the CDR3. Findings of the study overall: In patients and mice, blood and spleen missed much of tissue repertoire.

Method: immunoSEQ multiplex PCR; TCRdb's copy keeps in-frame clones and lacks some. Altogether fewer than 3,000 clones are present, 45% to 60% being singletons, with the ten largest covering more than 35%. Notes on this clone: Its antigen is not identified. Any gene name here is a mouse gene name. The read ends 1 residue before the CDR3 terminus; that terminus is restored from the germline J gene.

This chain uses TRBV24 with TRBJ2-7; possible D gene TRBD2, 7 bases. The receptor comes from a female BALB/c mouse given C57BL/6 T cells with graft-versus-host disease after an allogeneic hematopoietic cell transplant. Sequencing was performed on gut tissue. CDR3 region: CASSLYRVFGGLEQYF. Incomplete CDR3 DNA: TGTGCCAGCAGTCTGTATAGGGTGTTCGGGGGGCTCGAACAGTAC.